This entry lists 24 T cell receptor beta chains sequenced from one sample in a study of OX40 agonist ivuxolimab in advanced cancers. Here immunoSEQ multiplex PCR was the method, and the copy in TCRdb shows in-frame clones only, minus some. This sample yields 72,000 or so clones, of which roughly 80% are seen a single time; about 4.5% belongs to the top ten. The sequencing here drew on CD4+ or CD8+ T cells sorted from blood, taken in a trial of the OX40 agonist ivuxolimab. These receptor sequences come from an adult with an advanced solid tumor such as melanoma, head and neck, liver or kidney cancer.

The V call is TRBV5-1, the J call TRBJ2-2; 7 bases align to TRBD1. V was clipped by 0 bases and J by 3 bases; unmatched bases: 5. CDR1 and CDR2 from the germline V gene are SGHRS and YFSETQ. The CDR3 covers 16 residues. Here the CDR3 DNA reads TGCGCCAGCAGCTTGGTGGGGGACAGCGACACCGGGGAGCTGTTTTTT. Its protein is CASSLVGDSDTGELFF.

J is TRBJ1-4 and V is TRBV6-1; D is uncertain. Germline V CDR1 and CDR2: MNHNS, SASEGT. V shed 3 bases and J shed 10 bases, with 15 bases lying between them. This CDR3 has 14 amino acids. The DNA of the CDR3 is TGTGCCAGCAGTGAGCCAGGTTCGGATCTAAAACTGTTTTTT. Its protein product is CASSEPGSDLKLFF.

This clone showed up just a few times. The chain recombines TRBV6-1 with TRBJ2-1; TRBD2 matches 12 bases. The CDR3 loop spans 16 amino acids. V shed 6 bases and J 5 bases; nucleotides not matched to a gene: 8. Germline V gene sequence: CDR1 MNHNS, CDR2 SASEGT. The CDR3, as DNA: TGTGCCAGCAGCGAACTCCTAGCGGGGGGGAACAATGAGCAGTTCTTC. It translates to CASSELLAGGNNEQFF.

V usage is TRBV6-1 and J usage is TRBJ1-2; 7 nucleotides agree with TRBD1. V dropped 4 bases and J dropped 8; count of bases not matched to a gene: 10. The germline V gene encodes CDR1 MNHNS and CDR2 SASEGT. CDR3 length: 14 amino acids. The CDR3 region is CASSGYRGPGGYTF. DNA of the CDR3: TGTGCCAGCAGTGGGTACAGGGGACCAGGCGGCTACACCTTC.

The chain uses TRBV4-2 and TRBJ1-2; TRBD1 aligns across 8 bases. V lost 0 bases, J lost 5 bases, and 5 bases stayed unmatched. Germline CDR1 LGHNA, CDR2 YNFKEQ. The CDR3 has 15 residues. The CDR3 loop reads CASSQDTQGGYGYTF. CDR3 nucleotide sequence: TGTGCCAGCAGCCAAGATACACAGGGGGGATATGGCTACACCTTC.

The genes are TRBV28 and TRBJ2-3; possible D gene TRBD2, 5 bases. Germline V gene sequence: CDR1 MDHEN, CDR2 SYDVKM. This CDR3 region has 12 residues. Trimming pared 7 bases from V and 4 bases from J, leaving 9 bases between. CDR3 DNA sequence: TGTGCCAGCATGAGGGTCCCAGATACGCAGTATTTT. Amino acid sequence: CASMRVPDTQYF.

This chain connects TRBV18 to TRBJ1-6; D gene unclear. CDR1 is KGHSH, CDR2 LQKENI, per germline. Deletions cut 5 bases from V and 7 bases from J, with 9 bases between. The CDR3 is 13 amino acids. CDR3: CASSVKTNSPLHF. The CDR3 DNA follows: TGTGCCAGCTCAGTTAAGACGAATTCACCCCTCCACTTT.

The J gene is TRBJ2-2, the V gene TRBV5-1; 7 positions agree with TRBD1. Germline V gives CDR1 SGHRS, CDR2 YFSETQ. The ends lost 3 bases at V and 4 bases at J; junction bases unmatched: 18. The CDR3 spans 19 residues. CDR3 amino acids: CASSSSGSTGALGTGELFF. The CDR3 bases are TGCGCCAGCAGCTCTTCCGGGTCAACAGGGGCTTTGGGCACCGGGGAGCTGTTTTTT.

The chain carries TRBV6-1 and TRBJ1-1; D is unresolved. Germline V gene data show CDR1 as MNHNS and CDR2 as SASEGT. V lost 0 bases and J 5 bases, leaving 13 bases between the germline ends. The CDR3 loop spans 15 amino acids. The CDR3 nucleotides read TGTGCCAGCAGTGAAGCTTTTACCTCGGGGACTGAAGCTTTCTTT. It specifies CASSEAFTSGTEAFF.

The chain recombines TRBV4-3 with TRBJ2-5, with D perhaps being TRBD1 or TRBD2 (5 bases each). Trimming took off 5 bases at V and 5 bases at J, with 18 bases between the two ends. The CDR3 spans 15 residues. The germline V gene has CDR1 LGHNA and CDR2 YSLEER. The DNA for the CDR3 is TGCGCCAGCAGCTACGGTGTCGGGACCATGGAGACCCAGTACTTC. Protein: CASSYGVGTMETQYF.

This rearrangement joins TRBV6-6 to TRBJ1-5; D perhaps matches TRBD1 (5 bases). Trimming left V 1 base short and J 8 bases short, with 9 bases between. The V gene's germline CDR1 is MNHNY and CDR2 SVGAGI (reference sequence). CDR3 length: 13 amino acids. The CDR3 region has the DNA TGTGCCAGCAGTTACTGGGGGGGGGAGCCCCAGCATTTT. This translates into CASSYWGGEPQHF.

The rearrangement uses TRBV10-1 and TRBJ2-7; perhaps TRBD1 as D (7 bases). CDR1 and CDR2 from the germline V gene are WNHNN and SYGVQD (reference sequence). CDR3 length: 14 amino acids. V shed 11 bases and J shed 6 bases, with 23 bases lying between them. CDR3 region: CAVPPGQSTSEQYF. The CDR3 coding sequence is TGCGCCGTACCCCCGGGACAGTCGACTAGCGAGCAGTACTTC.

V gene TRBV5-1 combines with J gene TRBJ2-7; unclear D gene. Per germline, CDR1 SGHRS and CDR2 YFSETQ. The CDR3 covers 14 residues. V lost 0 bases and J 0 bases, leaving 7 bases between the germline ends. The CDR3 DNA is TGCGCCAGCAGCTTGGATTGGGTCTCCTACGAGCAGTACTTC. This gives the protein CASSLDWVSYEQYF.

This clone occurred once. The junction departs from the called germline gene at one end, perhaps through a read error. This chain links TRBV6-5 with TRBJ2-1; 11 bases match TRBD2. Germline V gives CDR1 MNHEY, CDR2 SVGAGI. This CDR3 is 15 amino acids long. The chain's CDR3 is CASSWPSGGTPYEIF. CDR3 bases: TGTGCCAGCAGTTGGCCTAGCGGGGGGACCCCGTACGAGATCTTC.

The chain combines TRBV5-1 with TRBJ2-1; 10 bases map to TRBD1. After removal of 4 bases from V and 9 bases from J, the junction contained 10 bases not matched to a gene. The germline V gene encodes CDR1 SGHRS and CDR2 YFSETQ. The CDR3 has 15 residues. CDR3 sequence: CASSAGTGADSEQFF. CDR3 DNA: TGCGCCAGCAGCGCTGGGACAGGGGCGGATAGTGAGCAGTTCTTC.

The V and J genes are TRBV2 and TRBJ2-1; 7 bases are a match to TRBD1. CDR3 length: 17 amino acids. The ends lost 2 bases at V and 6 bases at J; junction bases unmatched: 13. Germline V lookup: CDR1 SNHLY, CDR2 FYNNEI. CDR3 in DNA: TGTGCCAGCAGTGAAATTGGGACGGGACAGAAATTCAATGAGCAGTTCTTC. This gives the protein CASSEIGTGQKFNEQFF.

The rearrangement joins TRBV27 to TRBJ2-3; D unclear. Trimming cost V 0 bases and J 2 bases, with 3 bases left between them. CDR1 and CDR2 (germline): MNHEY, SMNVEV (reference sequence). This CDR3 has 13 amino acids. Here the CDR3 reads CASSLSITDTQYF. The CDR3, as DNA: TGTGCCAGCAGTTTATCAATCACAGATACGCAGTATTTT.

The rearrangement joins TRBV6-1 to TRBJ1-6; maybe TRBD1 (6 bases). Germline CDR1 and CDR2: MNHNS and SASEGT. The CDR3 consists of 16 residues. Deletions cut 2 bases from V and 9 bases from J, with 17 bases between. The CDR3 sequence: CASSEPAGASSSPLHF. DNA for the CDR3: TGTGCCAGCAGTGAACCCGCAGGGGCCTCCTCTTCACCCCTCCACTTT.

The chain uses TRBV7-2 and TRBJ2-2; D unclear. V gave up 5 bases and J gave up 6 bases, with 7 bases separating them. The CDR3 length is 12 residues. Germline values: CDR1 SGHTA, CDR2 FQGNSA. The CDR3 reads CASSHWAGELFF. CDR3 sequence (DNA): TGTGCCAGCAGCCATTGGGCCGGGGAGCTGTTTTTT.

The chain uses TRBV6-6 and TRBJ2-5; D is perhaps TRBD1 or TRBD2 (5 bases each). Between the trimmed V and J ends, which lost 6 bases and 5 bases, there was a span of 16 bases. Germline V gene data show CDR1 as MNHNY and CDR2 as SVGAGI (reference sequence). This CDR3 comprises 14 residues. The CDR3 sequence: CASRGRGGLETQYF. The CDR3 coding sequence is TGTGCCAGCAGGGGGCGAGGAGGATTGGAGACCCAGTACTTC.

The gene calls are TRBV6-5 and TRBJ1-1; no firm D call. CDR3 length equals 14 residues. V was cut by 2 bases and J by 11 bases, with 18 bases left in between. Germline V gene lookup returns CDR1 MNHEY and CDR2 SVGAGI. The CDR3 sequence: CASSYRQRGSGAFF. The CDR3 DNA is TGTGCCAGCAGTTACAGGCAACGGGGTTCTGGGGCTTTCTTT.

The chain has TRBV5-1 and TRBJ1-2, with D possibly TRBD1 on 6 matching bases. CDR3 length equals 14 residues. Germline CDR1 and CDR2: SGHRS and YFSETQ. Between the trimmed V and J ends, which lost 5 bases and 3 bases, there was a span of 14 bases. The CDR3 sequence is CASSSIGGYYGYTF. The CDR3 DNA is TGCGCCAGCAGTTCCATAGGGGGATACTATGGCTACACCTTC.

The J gene is TRBJ2-3, the V gene TRBV9; 8 nucleotides line up with TRBD2. Germline V gives CDR1 SGDLS, CDR2 YYNGEE. V gave up 2 bases and J gave up 3 bases; unmatched junction bases: 8. The CDR3 totals 16 residues. The CDR3 loop is CASSVLSGESTDTQYF. The CDR3 DNA reads TGTGCCAGCAGCGTCCTTAGCGGGGAGTCGACAGATACGCAGTATTTT. Full variable domain (remainder filled in from reference TRBV9 and TRBJ2-3): DSGVTQTPKHLITATGQRVTLRCSPRSGDLSVYWYQQSLDQGLQFLIQYYNGEERAKGNILERFSAQQFPDLHSELNLSSLELGDSALYFCASSVLSGESTDTQYFGPGTRLTVL.

This clone was counted once. The chain couples TRBV6-5 to TRBJ1-2; maybe TRBD1 (5 bases). CDR1 MNHEY and CDR2 SVGAGI come from the germline V gene. CDR3 length: 14 residues. The germline V and J ends were trimmed by 7 bases and 0 bases, with 12 bases remaining between them. Written as DNA, the CDR3 is TGTGCCAGCAAAGGGGCCCCCTCTAACTATGGCTACACCTTC. It translates to CASKGAPSNYGYTF.